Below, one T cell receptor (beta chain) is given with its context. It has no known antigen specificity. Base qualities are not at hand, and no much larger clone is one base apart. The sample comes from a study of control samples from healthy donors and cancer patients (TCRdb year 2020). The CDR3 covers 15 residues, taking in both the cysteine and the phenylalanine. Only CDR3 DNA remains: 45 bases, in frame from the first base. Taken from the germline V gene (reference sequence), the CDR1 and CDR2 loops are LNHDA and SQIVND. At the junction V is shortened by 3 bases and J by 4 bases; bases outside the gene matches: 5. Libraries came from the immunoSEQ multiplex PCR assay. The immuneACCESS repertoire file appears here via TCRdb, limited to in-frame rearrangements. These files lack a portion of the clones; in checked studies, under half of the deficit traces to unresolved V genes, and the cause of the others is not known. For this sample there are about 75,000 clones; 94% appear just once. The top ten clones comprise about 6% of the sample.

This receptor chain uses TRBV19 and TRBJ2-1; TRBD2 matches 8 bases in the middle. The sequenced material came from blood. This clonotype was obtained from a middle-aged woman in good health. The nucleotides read TGTGCCAGTAGTATTAAACTAGCGGATTACAATGAGCAGTTCTTC. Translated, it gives CASSIKLADYNEQFF.